Shown below are 27 T cell receptor beta chains from a single sample sequenced in a study of blood T cell repertoires in COVID-19. Method: immunoSEQ multiplex PCR; TCRdb's copy keeps in-frame clones and lacks some. The data contain approximately 280,000 clones, roughly 86% of them singletons. Sample: PBMCs or T cells enriched from blood (not recorded which). These receptor sequences come from a woman aged 55-70 years who had recovered from COVID-19.

In this sample, this clone turned up a few times. Other nucleotide sequences from this sample produce the same CDR3. The chain is built from TRBV5-1 and TRBJ2-5; 7 nucleotides match TRBD1. The CDR3 has 14 amino acids. Germline V CDR1 and CDR2: SGHRS, YFSETQ. Unmatched junction bases numbered 3, after V lost 0 bases and J lost 4 bases. The CDR3 DNA is TGCGCCAGCAGCTTGGGACAGGGTGTAGAGACCCAGTACTTC. Translating it yields CASSLGQGVETQYF.

The gene calls are TRBV29-1 and TRBJ2-3; 8 bases map to TRBD1. Germline V gene lookup returns CDR1 SQVTM and CDR2 ANQGSEA. This CDR3 contains 14 residues. With V trimmed by 5 bases and J by 2 bases, 6 bases remained unmatched. For the CDR3, the DNA is TGCAGCGTTAGGAAGGGACAGGACACAGATACGCAGTATTTT. Its protein product is CSVRKGQDTDTQYF.

The rearrangement uses TRBV29-1 and TRBJ2-2, with D possibly matching TRBD2 (6 bases). Trimming removed 2 bases from V and 7 bases from J, with 20 bases in between. The germline V gene has CDR1 SQVTM and CDR2 ANQGSEA. There are 16 residues in the CDR3. CDR3 in DNA: TGCAGCGTTGAAAGCTGGTTAGGAGGGGTGGTCGGGGAGCTGTTTTTT. It translates to CSVESWLGGVVGELFF.

Written as DNA, the CDR3 is TGCGCCAGCAGCTTTACGCCGGACAGCCAAGAAGCTTTCTTT. This codes for CASSFTPDSQEAFF. The rearrangement joins TRBV5-1 to TRBJ1-1, with D tentatively TRBD1 (6 bases). The ends were cut back, 2 bases at V and 8 bases at J, with 16 bases in the middle. This CDR3 has 14 amino acids. CDR1 is SGHRS and CDR2 is YFSETQ in the germline V gene.

This chain uses TRBV6-4 with TRBJ1-4; TRBD1 is a possible D gene (6 bases). The ends were cut back, 7 bases at V and 5 bases at J, with 20 bases in the middle. Germline V gene data show CDR1 as MRHNA and CDR2 as SNTAGT. This CDR3 region has 16 residues. The CDR3 sequence is CASTSTGCSVNEKLFF. Written as DNA, the CDR3 is TGTGCCAGCACTTCTACAGGGTGTAGTGTAAATGAAAAACTGTTTTTT.

This clone was observed once. V usage is TRBV19 and J usage is TRBJ1-4; 7 bases are a match to TRBD1. V trimming: 6 bases; J trimming: 4 bases; junction bases outside the gene matches: 5. Germline CDR1 reads LNHDA; CDR2 reads SQIVND (reference sequence). CDR3 size: 14 residues. CDR3 sequence (DNA): TGTGCCAGTAGCCTAGGACAGGTTAATGAAAAACTGTTTTTT. It codes for CASSLGQVNEKLFF. Full variable domain (outside the CDR3, taken from reference TRBV19 and TRBJ1-4): DGGITQSPKYLFRKEGQNVTLSCEQNLNHDAMYWYRQDPGQGLRLIYYSQIVNDFQKGDIAEGYSVSREKKESFPLTVTSAQKNPTAFYLCASSLGQVNEKLFFGSGTQLSVL.

The chain has TRBV12-3 or TRBV12-4 and TRBJ1-4; the D gene is possibly TRBD1 (6 bases). V was cut by 8 bases and J by 8 bases, with 15 bases left in between. The CDR3 loop spans 13 amino acids. CDR3 coding DNA: TGTGCCAGCGGGGGGGGCGGTGGGGAAAAACTGTTTTTT. It encodes CASGGGGGEKLFF.

This rearrangement joins TRBV5-4 to TRBJ2-3; possibly TRBD2 for D (7 bases). The length of the CDR3 is 16 residues. From germline, CDR1 is SGHNT and CDR2 YYREEE (reference sequence). Trimming pared 4 bases from V and 1 base from J, leaving 16 bases between. DNA of the CDR3: TGTGCCAGCAGCCCCCTGGGCGGGGGCCGCACAGATACGCAGTATTTT. It translates to CASSPLGGGRTDTQYF.

As concerns this clone: In the same sample, other DNA sequences code for this CDR3. The V call is TRBV5-1, the J call TRBJ1-5, with a tentative D call TRBD1 (5 bases). The CDR3 spans 14 residues. CDR1 and CDR2 from the germline V gene are SGHRS and YFSETQ. Trimming took off 0 bases at V and 6 bases at J, with 10 bases between the two ends. The CDR3 nucleotides read TGCGCCAGCAGCTTGGTGGGGGGGGGTCAGCCCCAGCATTTT. As protein: CASSLVGGGQPQHF.

V usage is TRBV5-1 and J usage is TRBJ2-2; D might be TRBD1 (5 bases). Germline V CDR1 and CDR2: SGHRS, YFSETQ. This CDR3 is 15 amino acids long. The V and J ends lost 7 bases and 2 bases respectively, with 15 bases between them. CDR3 DNA sequence: TGCGCCAGCTCCGGACATCCTACCAACACCGGGGAGCTGTTTTTT. Translating gives CASSGHPTNTGELFF.

This rearrangement joins TRBV3-1 (or the pseudogene TRBV3-2) to TRBJ1-5, with TRBD1 matching 8 bases. Germline V lookup: CDR1 LGHDT, CDR2 YNNKEL (reference sequence). V trimming: 1 base; J trimming: 4 bases; junction bases outside the gene matches: 6. This CDR3 contains 16 residues. This CDR3 reads CASSQAMDRVNQPQHF. DNA of the CDR3: TGTGCCAGCAGCCAAGCGATGGACAGGGTGAATCAGCCCCAGCATTTT.

The chain joins TRBV24-1 to TRBJ2-1; 12 nucleotides line up with TRBD2. V trimming: 1 base; J trimming: 12 bases; junction bases outside the gene matches: 6. Germline loops: CDR1 KGHDR, CDR2 SFDVKD. CDR3 length: 15 amino acids. This CDR3 reads CATSDLGLAGGVQFF. CDR3 DNA: TGTGCCACCAGTGATTTAGGGCTAGCGGGAGGGGTGCAGTTCTTC.

This chain joins TRBV7-3 and TRBJ2-5, with 11 bases that match TRBD2. Germline CDR1 SGHTA, CDR2 FQGTGA. The CDR3 has 15 amino acids. Losses at the gene ends were 0 bases for V and 7 bases for J; bases not matched to a gene: 4. DNA of the CDR3: TGTGCCAGCAGCTTAACTAGCGGGGGGGCAGGGACCCAGTACTTC. Encoded protein: CASSLTSGGAGTQYF.

This clone was detected only a few times. Other DNA sequences in this sample translate to the same CDR3. The V and J genes are TRBV11-3 and TRBJ1-1; D gene unclear. The V end was cut by 2 bases, the J end by 0 bases, with 7 bases between. The CDR3 contains 14 residues. Germline-derived CDR1 and CDR2 are SGHNT and YENEEA. The CDR3 nucleotides are TGTGCCAGCAGCTTATCGGGAGTGAACACTGAAGCTTTCTTT. It codes for CASSLSGVNTEAFF.

V is TRBV6-1 and J is TRBJ1-6; perhaps TRBD1 as D (5 bases). Germline V gives CDR1 MNHNS, CDR2 SASEGT. V shed 1 base and J shed 4 bases, with 8 bases lying between them. The CDR3 runs 15 residues. Here the CDR3 DNA reads TGTGCCAGCAGTGAAGGTGCAGGGTATAATTCACCCCTCCACTTT. Translating it yields CASSEGAGYNSPLHF.

The gene calls are TRBV4-1 and TRBJ1-2; D is uncertain. The CDR3 has 13 residues. Trimming removed 1 base from V and 3 bases from J, with 6 bases in between. Germline lookup yields CDR1 MGHRA and CDR2 YSYEKL. In nucleotides, the CDR3 is TGCGCCAGCAGCCAAGCAACATACTATGGCTACACCTTC. It specifies CASSQATYYGYTF.

This clone was counted a few times. The chain carries TRBV7-9 and TRBJ2-5, with 8 positions matching TRBD2. Germline CDR1 is SEHNR and CDR2 is FQNEAQ (reference sequence). The CDR3 extends over 14 amino acids. J was trimmed by 6 bases and V by 5 bases; bases with no gene match: 8. The CDR3 bases are TGTGCCAGCAGCCCCCGGACTAGCTTTCAGACCCAGTACTTC. Protein sequence: CASSPRTSFQTQYF.

The chain links TRBV12-3 or TRBV12-4 to TRBJ1-1, with 7 bases aligning to TRBD1. V was pared by 7 bases and J by 8 bases, with 10 bases of the junction left unmatched. The CDR3 extends over 13 amino acids. CDR3 nucleotide sequence: TGTGCCAGCACCCAACAGGGGAAAGGGGAAGCTTTCTTT. It is translated as CASTQQGKGEAFF.

The chain links TRBV27 to TRBJ2-7, with D tentatively TRBD2 (5 bases). Trimming cost V 2 bases and J 2 bases, with 7 bases left between them. Germline V gene sequence: CDR1 MNHEY, CDR2 SMNVEV (reference sequence). CDR3 length: 13 amino acids. CDR3 protein: CASSLTGTYEQYF. The CDR3 coding sequence is TGTGCCAGCAGTTTAACCGGGACCTACGAGCAGTACTTC.

The rearrangement joins TRBV5-1 to TRBJ2-3; 10 nucleotides align to TRBD1. This CDR3 is 14 amino acids long. CDR1 SGHRS and CDR2 YFSETQ come from the germline V gene. J gave up 5 bases and V 6 bases, and 6 bases lay outside the gene matches. The DNA of the CDR3 is TGCGCCAGCATCCCTTGGACAGGGGGAGATACGCAGTATTTT. The encoded protein is CASIPWTGGDTQYF.

The CDR3 nucleotides read TGTGCCAGCAGCGTATCGTCGTTGCGGAACACAGATACGCAGTATTTT. It codes for CASSVSSLRNTDTQYF. V is TRBV9 and J is TRBJ2-3, with unresolved D. Germline CDR1 is SGDLS and CDR2 is YYNGEE. The CDR3 is 16 amino acids. Trimming took off 1 base at V and 2 bases at J, with 14 bases between the two ends.

The chain recombines TRBV4-1 with TRBJ1-2; unclear D gene. Trimming cost V 1 base and J 0 bases, with 6 bases left between them. The germline V gene has CDR1 MGHRA and CDR2 YSYEKL. CDR3 length: 14 residues. CDR3 residues: CASSQVGANYGYTF. CDR3 sequence (DNA): TGCGCCAGCAGCCAAGTGGGAGCTAACTATGGCTACACCTTC.

In this sample, this clone turned up once. The J gene is TRBJ2-7, the V gene TRBV28; D is ambiguous. Between the trimmed V and J ends, which lost 2 bases and 6 bases, there was a span of 17 bases. This CDR3 is 15 amino acids long. The germline gives CDR1 MDHEN, CDR2 SYDVKM. Written as DNA, the CDR3 is TGTGCCAGCAGTTTACGCCAGGATGGGTTGAGCGAGCAGTACTTC. Amino acids: CASSLRQDGLSEQYF.

This chain connects TRBV9 to TRBJ1-1; 7 bases agree with TRBD1. The CDR3 runs 17 residues. J gave up 0 bases and V 4 bases, and 12 bases lay outside the gene matches. Per germline, CDR1 SGDLS and CDR2 YYNGEE. CDR3 coding DNA: TGTGCCAGCAGCCTCGGACAGGTCCTAAACATGAACACTGAAGCTTTCTTT. Translating gives CASSLGQVLNMNTEAFF. The full variable domain, rest sourced from reference TRBV9 and TRBJ1-1, is DSGVTQTPKHLITATGQRVTLRCSPRSGDLSVYWYQQSLDQGLQFLIQYYNGEERAKGNILERFSAQQFPDLHSELNLSSLELGDSALYFCASSLGQVLNMNTEAFFGQGTRLTVV.

CDR3 in amino acids: CASSRTGVNYGYTF. The CDR3 DNA sequence: TGTGCCAGCAGCCGGACAGGGGTTAACTATGGCTACACCTTC. The V gene is TRBV11-1, the J gene TRBJ1-2; 9 bases agree with TRBD1. V trimming: 5 bases; J trimming: 1 base; junction bases outside the gene matches: 2. CDR1 and CDR2 (germline): SGHAT, FQDESV (reference sequence). The CDR3 runs to 14 residues.

The chain is built from TRBV12-3 or TRBV12-4 and TRBJ1-6, with D hard to call. Trimming took off 6 bases at V and 6 bases at J, with 6 bases between the two ends. This CDR3 is built from 12 residues. CDR3 protein: CASSPGNSPLHF. The CDR3 DNA reads TGTGCCAGCAGCCCCGGTAATTCACCCCTCCACTTT.

The genes are TRBV10-2 and TRBJ1-4, with 7 bases matching TRBD1. Germline trimming cut 2 bases from V and 6 bases from J; bases unmatched to any gene: 6. CDR3 length equals 15 residues. CDR1 and CDR2 (germline): WSHSY, SAAADI. CDR3 sequence (DNA): TGCGCCAGCAGTGAGGTGGGACAGTGGGATGAAAAACTGTTTTTT. It translates to CASSEVGQWDEKLFF.